The sequence of this TCR beta chain was determined in a study of PD-1 blockade in classical Hodgkin lymphoma (dated by TCRdb to 2018 to 2021). Study-wide context: Nivolumab dosing was 3 mg/kg intravenously every 2 weeks, continuing until either disease progression or unacceptable toxicity. The study used CyTOF and TCR beta sequencing to define a peripheral blood immune signature of response to PD-1 blockade in classical Hodgkin lymphoma.

The investigation overall reported the following: Lower diversity was observed in patients in whom nivolumab was started less than 1 year after ASCT, and these patients were excluded from later analyses so that confounding by immune reconstitution would be avoided. Baseline TCR diversity was reported as lower in newly diagnosed patients than in healthy donors, and lower still in relapsed/refractory patients. CD4+ but not CD8+ TCR diversity rose significantly by C4D1 (p=0.0027 vs p=0.16), most apparent in complete responders (p=0.02). Trial patients with a complete response had baseline diversity similar to that of newly diagnosed patients, while partial responders and progressors had significantly lower diversity. The study covered only a single clinical trial cohort, and the causes of the repertoire differences, possibly disease activity or prior therapy, were still not defined.

Of note for this clone: Its antigen target is currently unknown. The record has no base qualities; no much larger clone is one base away.

According to the germline V gene (reference sequence), CDR1 reads LNHDA and CDR2 reads SQIVND. Germline trimming: 4 bases from V, 6 bases from J; junction bases outside gene matches: 5. The CDR3 starts with the cysteine, ends with the phenylalanine, and has 14 residues. The retained sequence is limited to the CDR3, 42 bases, with the frame set at the first base. The time point label, as the study defines it: cycle 4 day 1 (C4D1), after 6 weeks of nivolumab. All trial patients had relapsed after autologous stem cell transplantation, with cohorts A, B and C differing in prior brentuximab vedotin exposure. The trial cohort comprised a few dozen patients with relapsed/refractory classical Hodgkin lymphoma whose best overall responses were complete response, partial response or progressive disease. Trial patients were treated with single-agent nivolumab in the multi-cohort phase II CheckMate 205 trial. An independent review committee assessed best overall response using the 2007 International Working Group response criteria. Trial PBMCs were obtained immediately prior to nivolumab initiation (C1D1) and on therapy at cycle 2 day 1 and cycle 4 day 1. After peripheral blood was drawn into 8 mL Vacutainer Cell Preparation Tubes, PBMCs were isolated by centrifugation and then cryopreserved.

Genomic DNA was extracted with the Qiagen DNeasy kit from unsorted PBMCs and from negatively selected CD4+ and CD8+ fractions. Amplification of TCR beta CDR3 regions was done by immunoSEQ multiplex PCR with primers that anneal to V and J segments. A synthetic immune receptor repertoire was used to minimize amplification bias, and remaining bias was computationally removed after sequencing. Processing in the source paper ran as follows. Custom Python scripts were used to quantify repertoire diversity as the Shannon entropy index. Unsorted, CD4+ and CD8+ repertoires were examined separately, except in combined analyses, for which CD4+ and CD8+ sequences were merged in silico. A clone was considered expanded if an increase in frequency of at least 2-fold after treatment relative to C1D1 was found, and a pseudocount of 0.5 was applied to clones undetected at baseline. Singleton clones were defined as clones with 0 or 1 copy at C1D1, and non-singleton clones were defined as clones with 2 or more copies. Clones expanded in unsorted samples were labelled as CD4+, CD8+ or unknown by matching protein sequences in sorted samples from the same patient. Wilcoxon tests on paired samples were used to test changes in diversity from C1D1 to C4D1. TCRdb retrieved this table from immuneACCESS and kept in-frame rearrangements only. Not all clones are present; in checked studies, unresolved V genes account for under half, and no reason is known for the remainder. That table is the source of V, J and clone size, and D and trimming were worked out from the DNA. This sample lists 15,000 to 20,000 clones; approximately 73% were detected once. The biggest ten clones account for 20% to 25% of the sample.

Rearrangement joined TRBV19 to TRBJ1-3; 8 central bases correspond to TRBD1. The TCR originated in a human donor with classical Hodgkin lymphoma. The sequences come from peripheral blood mononuclear cells (PBMCs), collected before the fourth cycle of nivolumab. The CDR3 protein sequence reads: CASSTRTGLNTIYF. The sequenced DNA is TGTGCCAGTAGTACCCGGACAGGGCTAAACACCATATATTTT.